This T cell receptor (beta chain) appears in the sequencing data of a study of response to subunit inactivated influenza vaccine. This clonotype was recorded a few times. The target antigen is unknown. This CDR3 has 15 amino acids. Germline V CDR1 and CDR2: MDHEN, SYDVKM. The V gene end was trimmed by 7 bases and the J gene end by 2 bases; junction bases not matched to a gene: 6. Overall study findings and caveats: Seasonal influenza vaccination, on each occasion, was suggested by the authors to recruit few new T cells.

TCRdb itself ran the RT-PCR reads through MiXCR, one entry per CDR3 protein. The table includes roughly 170,000 distinct CDR3 sequences, about a tenth detected once. The clonotype was recovered from a man in his fifties who received an inactivated influenza vaccine. Sequenced here: non-naive T cells sorted from PBMCs, sampled on the day of vaccination. The chain joins TRBV28 to TRBJ2-3; TRBD2 matches 10 bases. CDR3 protein: CASNLAGVITDTQYF. The CDR3 DNA sequence: TGTGCCAGCAACCTAGCGGGAGTTATCACAGATACGCAGTATTTT.